The clone carrying this TCR beta chain was counted between two and nine times. Its antigen remains unidentified. The germline CDR1 and CDR2 sequences are SGHVS and FNYEAQ. V gave up 5 bases and J gave up 0 bases, with 14 bases separating them. This CDR3 has 15 residues. TCRdb redid the calling of the RACE reads with MiXCR, one entry per CDR3 protein. The sample carries roughly 200,000 distinct CDR3 sequences, 24% recorded once. Time point here: patch test 3, about 24 weeks after DPC sensitization. Treatment reported: therapeutic diphenylcyclopropenone sensitization with weekly scalp DPC. The authors extracted total RNA from unfractionated whole blood. This sample stems from a study of human T cells and chemical hapten exposure. Study background: Each patch test put 0.01% DPC on the upper back, and results were read at 6 days. Notes on the study in general: Sensitizing with DPC caused no change in TCRs above 1 in 1000 frequency.

This receptor was taken from a woman aged 40 to 55 with alopecia areata. Some clones in this sample may be carry-over from other donors' samples. The source material was whole blood, sampled in connection with sensitization to the hapten diphenylcyclopropenone (DPC). The chain joins TRBV7-6 to TRBJ2-7, with D tentatively TRBD2 (6 bases). The CDR3 DNA sequence: TGTGCCAGCAGCGCCGGGACTTCCAGCTCCTACGAGCAGTACTTC. Residues: CASSAGTSSSYEQYF.